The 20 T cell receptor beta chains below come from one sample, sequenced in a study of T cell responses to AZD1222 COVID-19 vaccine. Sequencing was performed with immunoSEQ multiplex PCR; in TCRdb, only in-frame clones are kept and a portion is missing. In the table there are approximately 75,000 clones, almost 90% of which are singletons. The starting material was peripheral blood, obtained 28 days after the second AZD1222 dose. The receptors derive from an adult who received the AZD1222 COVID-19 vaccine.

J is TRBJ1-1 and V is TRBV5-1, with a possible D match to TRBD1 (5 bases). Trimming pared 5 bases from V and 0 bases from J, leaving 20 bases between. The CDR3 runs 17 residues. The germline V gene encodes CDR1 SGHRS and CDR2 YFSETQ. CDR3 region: CASSSLGASLMNTEAFF. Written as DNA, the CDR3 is TGCGCCAGCAGTTCTTTAGGGGCCAGCCTAATGAACACTGAAGCTTTCTTT.

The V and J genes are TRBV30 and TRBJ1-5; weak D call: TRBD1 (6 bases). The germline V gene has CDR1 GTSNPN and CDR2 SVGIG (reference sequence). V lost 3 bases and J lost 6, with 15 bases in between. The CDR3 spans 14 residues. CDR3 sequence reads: CAWSLGQFGQPQHF. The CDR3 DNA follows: TGTGCCTGGAGCTTAGGACAGTTTGGTCAGCCCCAGCATTTT.

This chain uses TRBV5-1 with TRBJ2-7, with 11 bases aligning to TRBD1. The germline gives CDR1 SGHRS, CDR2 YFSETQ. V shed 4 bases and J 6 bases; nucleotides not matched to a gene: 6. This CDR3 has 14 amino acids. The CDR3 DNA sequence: TGCGCCAGCAGCCTCGGGACAGGGGGATCCGAGCAGTACTTC. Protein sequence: CASSLGTGGSEQYF.

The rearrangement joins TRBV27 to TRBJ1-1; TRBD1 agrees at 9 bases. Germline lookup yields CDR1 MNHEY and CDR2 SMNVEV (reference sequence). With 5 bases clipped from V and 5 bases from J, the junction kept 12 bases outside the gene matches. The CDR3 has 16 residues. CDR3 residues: CASSPWGQGSRTEAFF. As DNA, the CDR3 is TGTGCCAGCAGTCCCTGGGGACAGGGATCGAGGACTGAAGCTTTCTTT.

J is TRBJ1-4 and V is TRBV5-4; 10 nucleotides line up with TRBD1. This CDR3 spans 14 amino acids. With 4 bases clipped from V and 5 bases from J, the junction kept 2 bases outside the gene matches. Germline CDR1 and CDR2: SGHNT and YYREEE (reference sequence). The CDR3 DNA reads TGTGCCAGCAGCCCGGGACAGGGGAATGAAAAACTGTTTTTT. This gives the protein CASSPGQGNEKLFF.

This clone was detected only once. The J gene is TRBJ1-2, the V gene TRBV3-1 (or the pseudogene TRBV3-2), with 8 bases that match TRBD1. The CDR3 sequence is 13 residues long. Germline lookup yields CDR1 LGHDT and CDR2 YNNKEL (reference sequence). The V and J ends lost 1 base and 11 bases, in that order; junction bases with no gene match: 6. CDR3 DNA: TGTGCCAGCAGCCAAGGTGGACAGGGTGGTTACACCTTC. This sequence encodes CASSQGGQGGYTF.

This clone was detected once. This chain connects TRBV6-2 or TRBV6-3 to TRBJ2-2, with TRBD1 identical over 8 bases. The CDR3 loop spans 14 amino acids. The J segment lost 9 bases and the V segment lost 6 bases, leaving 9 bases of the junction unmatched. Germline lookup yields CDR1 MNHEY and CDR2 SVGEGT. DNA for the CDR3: TGTGCCAGCAGCGACAGGGGTGGGTTGCGGGAGCTGTTTTTT. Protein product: CASSDRGGLRELFF.

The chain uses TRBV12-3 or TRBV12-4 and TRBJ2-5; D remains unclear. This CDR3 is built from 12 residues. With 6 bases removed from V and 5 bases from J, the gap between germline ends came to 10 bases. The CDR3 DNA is TGTGCCAGCAGGCCGTCGATGGAGACCCAGTACTTC. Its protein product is CASRPSMETQYF.

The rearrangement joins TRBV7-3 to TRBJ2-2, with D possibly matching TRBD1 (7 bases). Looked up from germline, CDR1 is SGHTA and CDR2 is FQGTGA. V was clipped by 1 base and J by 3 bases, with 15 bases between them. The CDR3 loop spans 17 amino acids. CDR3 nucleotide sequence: TGTGCCAGCAGCTTAAACCAGGGGGGTGTGGACACCGGGGAGCTGTTTTTT. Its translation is CASSLNQGGVDTGELFF. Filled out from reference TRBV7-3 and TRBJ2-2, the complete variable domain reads GAGVSQTPSNKVTEKGKYVELRCDPISGHTALYWYRQSLGQGPEFLIYFQGTGAADDSGLPNDRFFAVRPEGSVSTLKIQRTERGDSAVYLCASSLNQGGVDTGELFFGEGSRLTVL.

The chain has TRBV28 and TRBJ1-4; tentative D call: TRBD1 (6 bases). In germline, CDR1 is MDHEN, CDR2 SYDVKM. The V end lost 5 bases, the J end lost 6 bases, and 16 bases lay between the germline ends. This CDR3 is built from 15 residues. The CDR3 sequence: CASSVLGASYEKLFF. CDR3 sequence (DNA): TGTGCCAGCAGTGTGTTGGGGGCGTCTTATGAAAAACTGTTTTTT.

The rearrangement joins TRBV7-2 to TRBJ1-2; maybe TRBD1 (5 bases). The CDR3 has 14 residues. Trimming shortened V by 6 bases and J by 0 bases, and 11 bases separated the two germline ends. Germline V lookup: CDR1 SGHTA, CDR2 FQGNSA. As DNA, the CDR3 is TGTGCCAGCAGGGGGGGACCTTCTAACTATGGCTACACCTTC. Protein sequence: CASRGGPSNYGYTF.

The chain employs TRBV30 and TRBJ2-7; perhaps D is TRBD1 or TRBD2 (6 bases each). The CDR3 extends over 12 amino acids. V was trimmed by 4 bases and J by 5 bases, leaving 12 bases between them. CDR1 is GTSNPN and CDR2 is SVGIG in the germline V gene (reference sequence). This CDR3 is CAWMKGGHEQYF. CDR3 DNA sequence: TGTGCCTGGATGAAGGGGGGCCACGAGCAGTACTTC.

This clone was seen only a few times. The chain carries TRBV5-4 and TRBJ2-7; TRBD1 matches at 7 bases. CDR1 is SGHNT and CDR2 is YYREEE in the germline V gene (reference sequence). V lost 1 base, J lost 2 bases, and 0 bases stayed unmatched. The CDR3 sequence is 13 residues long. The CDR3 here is CASSLQGAYEQYF. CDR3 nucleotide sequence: TGTGCCAGCAGCTTGCAGGGGGCCTACGAGCAGTACTTC.

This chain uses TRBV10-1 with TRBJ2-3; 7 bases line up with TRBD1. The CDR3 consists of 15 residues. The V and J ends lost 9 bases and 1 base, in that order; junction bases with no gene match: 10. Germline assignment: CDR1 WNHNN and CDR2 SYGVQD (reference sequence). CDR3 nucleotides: TGCGCCAGTCAATCCCGGGACAGATGCACAGATACGCAGTATTTT. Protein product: CASQSRDRCTDTQYF.

CDR3 region: CASSWGQSNTEAFF. The CDR3 DNA is TGCGCCAGCAGCTGGGGACAGTCAAACACTGAAGCTTTCTTT. The chain has TRBV5-1 and TRBJ1-1; 7 bases are shared with TRBD1. Per the germline V gene, CDR1 is SGHRS and CDR2 is YFSETQ. Germline trimming cut 3 bases from V and 2 bases from J; bases unmatched to any gene: 4. The CDR3 sequence is 14 residues long.

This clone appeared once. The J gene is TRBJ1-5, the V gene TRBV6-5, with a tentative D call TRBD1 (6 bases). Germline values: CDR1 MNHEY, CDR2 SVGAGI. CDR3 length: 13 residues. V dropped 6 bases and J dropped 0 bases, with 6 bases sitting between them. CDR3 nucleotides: TGTGCCAGCAGGGACAGTAGCAATCAGCCCCAGCATTTT. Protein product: CASRDSSNQPQHF.

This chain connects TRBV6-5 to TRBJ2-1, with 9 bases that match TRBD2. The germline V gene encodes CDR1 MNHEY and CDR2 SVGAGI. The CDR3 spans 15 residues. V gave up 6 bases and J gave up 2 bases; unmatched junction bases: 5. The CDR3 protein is CASSLAGAPYNEQFF. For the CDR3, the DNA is TGTGCCAGCAGCTTAGCGGGGGCCCCCTACAATGAGCAGTTCTTC.

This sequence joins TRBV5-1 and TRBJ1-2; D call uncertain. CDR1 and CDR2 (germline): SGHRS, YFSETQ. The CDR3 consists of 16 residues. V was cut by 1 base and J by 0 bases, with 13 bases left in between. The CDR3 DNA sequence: TGCGCCAGCAGCTTGACTCCTTTGGGAACTAACTATGGCTACACCTTC. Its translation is CASSLTPLGTNYGYTF.

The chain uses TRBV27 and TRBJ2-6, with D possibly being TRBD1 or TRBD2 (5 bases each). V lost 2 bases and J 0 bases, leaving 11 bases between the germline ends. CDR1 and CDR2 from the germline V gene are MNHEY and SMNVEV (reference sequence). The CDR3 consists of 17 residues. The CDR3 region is CASSLGDGHSGANVLTF. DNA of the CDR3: TGTGCCAGCAGTTTAGGGGACGGGCACTCTGGGGCCAACGTCCTGACTTTC.

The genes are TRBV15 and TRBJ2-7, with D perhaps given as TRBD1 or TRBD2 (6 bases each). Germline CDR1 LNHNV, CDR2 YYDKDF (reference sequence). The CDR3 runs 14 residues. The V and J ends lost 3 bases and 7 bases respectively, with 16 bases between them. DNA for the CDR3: TGTGCCACCAGCAGGGGGGATGGGGGGCTTGAGCAGTACTTC. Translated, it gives CATSRGDGGLEQYF.